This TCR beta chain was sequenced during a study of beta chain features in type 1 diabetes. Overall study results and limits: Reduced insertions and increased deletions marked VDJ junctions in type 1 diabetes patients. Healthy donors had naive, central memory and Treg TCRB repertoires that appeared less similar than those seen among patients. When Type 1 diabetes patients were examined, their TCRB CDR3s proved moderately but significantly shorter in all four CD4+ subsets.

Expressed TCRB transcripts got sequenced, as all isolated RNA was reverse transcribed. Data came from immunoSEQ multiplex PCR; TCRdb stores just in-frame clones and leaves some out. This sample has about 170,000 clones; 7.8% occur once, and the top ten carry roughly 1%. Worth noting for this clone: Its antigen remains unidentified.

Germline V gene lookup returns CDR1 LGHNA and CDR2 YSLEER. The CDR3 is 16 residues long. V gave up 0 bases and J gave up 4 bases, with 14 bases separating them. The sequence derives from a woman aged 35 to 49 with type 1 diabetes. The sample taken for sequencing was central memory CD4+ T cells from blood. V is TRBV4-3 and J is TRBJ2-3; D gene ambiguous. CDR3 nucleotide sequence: TGCGCCAGCAGCCAAGATTCGGCTAGGTTTTCAGATACGCAGTATTTT. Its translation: CASSQDSARFSDTQYF.